The present T cell receptor beta chain was sequenced within a study of human T cells and chemical hapten exposure. The CDR3 has 14 residues. V lost 5 bases and J 1 base, leaving 8 bases between the germline ends. The time point here: patch test 3, about 24 weeks after DPC sensitization. Documented treatment: therapeutic diphenylcyclopropenone sensitization with weekly scalp DPC. Blood, whole and unfractionated, served as the source for total RNA extraction. The library tagged each cDNA molecule with unique molecular identifiers. Each CDR3 protein gets one entry after TCRdb re-called the RACE reads with MiXCR. Here the sample spans some 79,000 distinct CDR3 sequences, 9.5% to 14% being singletons. General observations from the study: Unchanged with DPC sensitization were TCRs above 1 in 1000 frequency. Positively correlated with patch test score were the counts of PT1 expanded TCRs.

This clonotype was recorded at least ten times. Its antigen is not known. The rearrangement links TRBV12-3 or TRBV12-4 to TRBJ2-2, with D unresolved. The starting material was whole blood, obtained in connection with sensitization to the hapten diphenylcyclopropenone (DPC). This receptor was obtained from a woman aged 50 to 60 with alopecia areata. Some clones in this sample may be carry-over from other donors' samples. The CDR3 DNA reads as TGTGCCAGCAGTCCTGACTTGAACACCGGGGAGCTGTTTTTT. It yields the protein CASSPDLNTGELFF.